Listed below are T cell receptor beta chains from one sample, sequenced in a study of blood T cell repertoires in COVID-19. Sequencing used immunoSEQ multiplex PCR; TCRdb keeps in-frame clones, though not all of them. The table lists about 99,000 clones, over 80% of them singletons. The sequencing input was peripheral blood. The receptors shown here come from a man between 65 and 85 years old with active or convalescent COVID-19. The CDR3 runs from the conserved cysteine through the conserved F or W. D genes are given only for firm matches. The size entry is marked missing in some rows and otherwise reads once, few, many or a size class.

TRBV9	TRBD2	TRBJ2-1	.	CASSGTSGGYEQFF	TGTGCCAGCAGCGGGACTAGCGGGGGATATGAGCAGTTCTTC
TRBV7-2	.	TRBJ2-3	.	CASSLARTDTQYF	TGTGCCAGCAGCTTAGCGAGGACAGATACGCAGTATTTT
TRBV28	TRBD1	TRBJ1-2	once	CASSLYRQGEHGYTF	TGTGCCAGCAGTTTATACCGACAGGGTGAACATGGCTACACCTTC
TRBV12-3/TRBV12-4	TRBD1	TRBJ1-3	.	CASSLTGANTIYF	TGTGCCAGCAGTTTGACAGGGGCGAACACCATATATTTT
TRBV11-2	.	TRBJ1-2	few	CASSSFPPASGYTF	TGTGCCAGCAGCTCCTTTCCTCCCGCTAGTGGCTACACCTTC
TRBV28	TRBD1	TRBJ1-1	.	CASSLAGGSATEAFF	TGTGCCAGCAGTTTAGCAGGGGGGTCCGCCACTGAAGCTTTCTTT
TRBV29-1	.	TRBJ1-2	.	CSVEDNDSSGYTF	TGCAGCGTTGAAGATAACGACAGTTCGGGCTACACCTTC
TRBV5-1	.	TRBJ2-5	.	CASSRTEETQYF	TGCGCCAGCAGCCGGACAGAAGAGACCCAGTACTTC
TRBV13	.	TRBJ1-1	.	CASTPDTGKNTEAFF	TGTGCCAGCACCCCTGATACAGGGAAGAACACTGAAGCTTTCTTT
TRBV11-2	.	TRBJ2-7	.	CASSWTVPEYEQYF	TGTGCCAGCAGCTGGACTGTCCCGGAATACGAGCAGTACTTC
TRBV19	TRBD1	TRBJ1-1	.	CASLSDRGTEAFF	TGTGCCAGCCTCTCGGACAGGGGGACTGAAGCTTTCTTT
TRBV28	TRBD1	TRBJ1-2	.	CASSLYNPGQGGGYTF	TGTGCCAGCAGTTTATACAATCCGGGACAGGGAGGGGGCTACACCTTC
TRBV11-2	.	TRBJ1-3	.	CASTLGENTIYF	TGTGCCAGCACCCTAGGGGAAAACACCATATATTTT
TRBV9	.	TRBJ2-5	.	CASSVGAYQETQYF	TGTGCCAGCAGCGTAGGGGCCTACCAAGAGACCCAGTACTTC
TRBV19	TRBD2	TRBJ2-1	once	CASSIYRLAGGARNEQFF	TGTGCCAGTAGTATATATAGACTAGCGGGGGGGGCTCGGAATGAGCAGTTCTTC
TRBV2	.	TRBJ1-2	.	CASSEMLRAGYTF	TGTGCCAGCAGTGAGATGCTTAGAGCTGGCTACACCTTC
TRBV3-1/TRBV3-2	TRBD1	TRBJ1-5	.	CASSPGTGSNQPQHF	TGTGCCAGCAGCCCTGGGACAGGGAGCAATCAGCCCCAGCATTTT
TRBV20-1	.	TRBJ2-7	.	CSARDFPEQYF	TGCAGTGCCCGGGACTTCCCCGAGCAGTACTTC